The clone carrying this T cell receptor (beta chain) has a single count. Antigen unknown. The method was immunoSEQ multiplex PCR; TCRdb's version includes in-frame clones alone and lacks a portion of them. The sample shows over 100,000 clones, about 95% of them seen only once. The V end lost 7 bases, the J end lost 1 base, and 10 bases lay between the germline ends. The CDR3 extends over 14 amino acids. The germline V gene encodes CDR1 PRHDT and CDR2 FYEKMQ (reference sequence). The sample belongs to a study of T cells in pancreatic ductal adenocarcinoma. Study-level points and caveats: Enrichment of CD45RO+ effector over naive T cells in tumors may bias clonality. Results skew toward the minority of patients with early-stage disease. Compared with tumor, blood showed more total productive templates and around 8-fold more clonotypes.

Selected pancreatic ductal adenocarcinoma patients had undergone surgery without neoadjuvant therapy. The rearrangement uses TRBV13 and TRBJ2-2; D is ambiguous. Sequenced sample: PBMCs. The receptor's source is a human donor with pancreatic ductal adenocarcinoma. The CDR3 DNA reads TGTGCCAGCACGTGGCACCAGAACACCGGGGAGCTGTTTTTT. Residues: CASTWHQNTGELFF.